The 10 T cell receptor beta chains below come from one sample, sequenced in a study of tumor-infiltrating lymphocytes in oesophageal squamous cell carcinoma. TCRdb reprocessed the PCR reads with MiXCR, giving one entry per CDR3 protein. The sample includes about 12,000 distinct CDR3 sequences, approximately 50% of them seen just once. Sequences were obtained from esophageal tumor tissue. These receptors were collected from a female donor with esophageal squamous cell carcinoma.

By share, this clonotype counts as medium-sized. For the CDR3, the DNA is TGTGCCAGCCTTGAGGGGGTTAATCAGCCCCAGCATTTT. Translating it yields CASLEGVNQPQHF. V gene TRBV12-3 or TRBV12-4 combines with J gene TRBJ1-5; D may be TRBD1 (6 bases). This CDR3 is built from 13 residues. V was cut by 8 bases and J by 4 bases, with 12 bases left in between.

This clonotype was counted between two and nine times. The gene calls are TRBV7-2 and TRBJ2-3; 8 nucleotides align to TRBD2. Germline assignment: CDR1 SGHTA and CDR2 FQGNSA. There are 14 residues in the CDR3. V was clipped by 2 bases and J by 10 bases; unmatched bases: 8. CDR3 amino acids: CASSLIGTRNSQYF. The CDR3 nucleotides read TGTGCCAGCAGCTTAATCGGGACTAGAAATTCGCAGTATTTT. The full variable domain, with the rest looked up from reference TRBV7-2 and TRBJ2-3, is GAGVSQSPSNKVTEKGKDVELRCDPISGHTALYWYRQSLGQGLEFLIYFQGNSAPDKSGLPSDRFSAERTGGSVSTLTIQRTQQEDSAVYLCASSLIGTRNSQYFGPGTRLTVL.

The rearrangement joins TRBV5-1 to TRBJ1-4, with D possibly matching TRBD1 (6 bases). With 4 bases removed from V and 0 bases from J, the gap between germline ends came to 13 bases. The germline V gene encodes CDR1 SGHRS and CDR2 YFSETQ. This CDR3 is 16 amino acids long. The CDR3 here is CASSPVGGPTNEKLFF. The CDR3 DNA is TGCGCCAGCAGCCCCGTGGGGGGCCCAACTAATGAAAAACTGTTTTTT.

This clonotype has just one count. Relative to the germline gene, one junction end is altered; a read error may explain this. The rearrangement joins TRBV7-7 to TRBJ2-5; D not resolved. This CDR3 is 13 amino acids long. Germline loops: CDR1 SSHAT, CDR2 FNYEAQ (reference sequence). CDR3 protein: CASRRQAQETQYF. CDR3 nucleotide sequence: TGTGCTAGCAGGCGGCAGGCGCAAGAGACCCAGTACTTC.

CDR3 in amino acids: CASSLGTAAGAGANVLTF. CDR3 nucleotides: TGTGCCAGCAGTTTAGGGACAGCAGCCGGCGCTGGGGCCAACGTCCTGACTTTC. The rearrangement links TRBV28 to TRBJ2-6; 7 nucleotides line up with TRBD1. J was trimmed by 2 bases and V by 2 bases; bases with no gene match: 9. Germline assignment: CDR1 MDHEN and CDR2 SYDVKM. The CDR3 has 18 amino acids.

The CDR3 reads CASSEFSGYLGYEQYF. The CDR3 bases are TGCGCCAGCAGTGAGTTCTCAGGGTATTTGGGCTACGAGCAGTACTTC. V is TRBV10-2 and J is TRBJ2-1; TRBD1 is a possible D gene (5 bases). The J call is in doubt because the DNA end fits TRBJ2-7 better. The CDR3 is made up of 16 amino acids. Germline V lookup: CDR1 WSHSY, CDR2 SAAADI.

This sequence joins TRBV7-6 and TRBJ2-6, with unresolved D. Per germline, CDR1 SGHVS and CDR2 FNYEAQ. The V and J ends lost 5 bases and 0 bases respectively, with 14 bases between them. CDR3 length: 17 amino acids. CDR3 nucleotides: TGTGCCAGCAGCATCCGGGCCTGGGGCTCTGGGGCCAACGTCCTGACTTTC. Encoded protein: CASSIRAWGSGANVLTF.

The chain combines TRBV6-6 with TRBJ2-7, with D possibly matching TRBD1 (5 bases). The CDR3 is 15 amino acids. Looked up from germline, CDR1 is MNHNY and CDR2 is SVGAGI (reference sequence). Trimming took off 2 bases at V and 3 bases at J, with 14 bases between the two ends. The DNA of the CDR3 is TGTGCCAGCAGTTACCTCCTGACAGTCATCTACGAGCAGTACTTC. Residues: CASSYLLTVIYEQYF.

The rearrangement joins TRBV7-2 to TRBJ2-1, with 9 bases that match TRBD2. Trimming at V came to 1 base and at J to 7 bases, leaving 5 bases not matched to a gene. Per the germline V gene, CDR1 is SGHTA and CDR2 is FQGNSA. This CDR3 is 15 amino acids long. In nucleotides, the CDR3 is TGTGCCAGCAGCTTAGTAGCGGGAGATTATAATGAGCAGTTCTTC. It specifies CASSLVAGDYNEQFF.

CDR3 region: CASSLAAGGNEQFF. For the CDR3, the DNA is TGTGCCAGCAGCTTAGCGGCCGGCGGAAATGAGCAGTTCTTC. This chain uses TRBV7-9 with TRBJ2-1; D is undetermined. V shed 0 bases and J shed 7 bases, with 10 bases lying between them. Germline values: CDR1 SEHNR, CDR2 FQNEAQ (reference sequence). The CDR3 is 14 residues long.